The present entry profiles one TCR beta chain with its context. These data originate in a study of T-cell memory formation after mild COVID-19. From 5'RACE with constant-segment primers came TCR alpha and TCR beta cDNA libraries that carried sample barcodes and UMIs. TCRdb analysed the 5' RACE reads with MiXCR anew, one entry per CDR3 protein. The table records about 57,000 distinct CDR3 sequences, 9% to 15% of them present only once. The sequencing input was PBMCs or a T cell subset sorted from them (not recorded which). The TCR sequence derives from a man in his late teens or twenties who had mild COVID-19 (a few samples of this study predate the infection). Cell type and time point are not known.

The CDR3 loop reads CASSLGQPSNYGYTF. CDR3 DNA: TGTGCCAGCAGCCTCGGACAGCCTTCTAACTATGGCTACACCTTC. The rearrangement joins TRBV7-9 to TRBJ1-2, with a possible D match to TRBD1 (6 bases). The CDR3 covers 15 residues. The V end was cut by 5 bases, the J end by 0 bases, with 13 bases between. Germline loops: CDR1 SEHNR, CDR2 FQNEAQ (reference sequence).